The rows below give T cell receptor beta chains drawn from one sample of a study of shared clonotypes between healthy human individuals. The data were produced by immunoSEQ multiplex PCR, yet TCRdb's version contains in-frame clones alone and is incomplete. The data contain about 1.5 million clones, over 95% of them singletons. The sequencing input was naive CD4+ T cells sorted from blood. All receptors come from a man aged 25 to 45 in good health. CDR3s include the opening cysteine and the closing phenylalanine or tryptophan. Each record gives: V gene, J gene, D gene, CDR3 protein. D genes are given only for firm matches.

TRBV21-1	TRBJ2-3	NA	CASSKARIQSYSTDTQYF
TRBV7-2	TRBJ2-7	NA	CASNEGGGGYEQYF
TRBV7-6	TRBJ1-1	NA	CASSPRTDKEAFF
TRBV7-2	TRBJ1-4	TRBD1	CASSPAGGVQKLFF
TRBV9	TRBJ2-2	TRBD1	CASSVGQGSVGELFF
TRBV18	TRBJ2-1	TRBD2	CASSRLAGYNNEQFF
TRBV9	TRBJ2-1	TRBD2	CASSVGASGRGNEQFF
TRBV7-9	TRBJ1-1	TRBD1	CASSLGGGADTEAFF
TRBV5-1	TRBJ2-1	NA	CASSLSGLGVYNEQFF
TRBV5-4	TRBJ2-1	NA	CASRPASRANEQFF
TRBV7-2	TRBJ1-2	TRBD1	CASSLVTGALTNYGYTF
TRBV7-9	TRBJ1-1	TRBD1	CASSLGQGATEAFF
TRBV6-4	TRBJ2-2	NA	CASSDSGDTGELFF
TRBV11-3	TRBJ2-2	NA	CASRLNTGELFF
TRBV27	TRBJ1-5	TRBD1	CASSFSSPARGQYSNQPQHF
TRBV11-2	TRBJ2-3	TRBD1	CASSLRGQGADTQYF
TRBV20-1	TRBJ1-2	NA	CSAREIGGYTF
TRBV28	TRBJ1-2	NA	CASSLFGRDYGYTF
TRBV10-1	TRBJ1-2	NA	CASSEGTNYGYTF
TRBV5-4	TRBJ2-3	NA	CASSLFYRRTEDTQYF
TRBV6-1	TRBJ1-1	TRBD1	CASTRVRGGGTEAFF
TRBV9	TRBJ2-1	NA	CASSVTPSSYNEQFF
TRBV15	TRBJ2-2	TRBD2	CATSRRGLAGAGELFF
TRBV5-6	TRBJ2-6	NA	CASGPSGANVLTF
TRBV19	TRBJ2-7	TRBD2	CASDDRAGGHYEQYF
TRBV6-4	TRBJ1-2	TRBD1	CASRSGQSLYGYTF
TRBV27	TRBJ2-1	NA	CASSQERASYNEQFF
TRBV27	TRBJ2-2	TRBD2	CASSLAGGPSDTGELFF
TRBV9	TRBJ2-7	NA	CASSTGAGFVSYEQYF
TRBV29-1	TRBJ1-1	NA	CSVEQGRNTEAFF
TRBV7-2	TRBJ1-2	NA	CASSLVEGYGYTF
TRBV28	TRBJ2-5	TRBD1	CATRGDRGQSTETQYF
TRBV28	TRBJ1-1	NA	CATQEGLTEAFF
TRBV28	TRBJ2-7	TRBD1	CASSLPGQGLLEQYF
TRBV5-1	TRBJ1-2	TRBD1	CASSEQGVLHGYTF
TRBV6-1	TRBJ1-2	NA	CASSDGGALGYGYTF
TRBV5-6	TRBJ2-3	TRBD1	CASSLADRVGTDTQYF
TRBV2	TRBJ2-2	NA	CASSRGRADTGELFF
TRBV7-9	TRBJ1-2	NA	CASSSGAQTRGYTF
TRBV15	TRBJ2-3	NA	CATSRDLVAGGAGSPDTQYF
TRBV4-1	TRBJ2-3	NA	CASSHQGTRGTDTQYF
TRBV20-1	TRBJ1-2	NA	CSARTVYGYTF
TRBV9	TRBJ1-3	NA	CASSVAAGNTIYF
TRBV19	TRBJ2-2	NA	CASSILASGELFF
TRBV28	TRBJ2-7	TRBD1	CASRSRPGQSSYEQYF
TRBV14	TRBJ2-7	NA	CASSQAALIAQYF
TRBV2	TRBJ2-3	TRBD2	CAVRLAGNTDTQYF
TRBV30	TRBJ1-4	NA	CAWSPDRTNEKLFF
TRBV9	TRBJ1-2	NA	CASSVGSGTPNYGYTF